Each of the 30 T cell receptor beta chains below was sequenced from the same sample in a study of cytomegalovirus exposure and HLA in healthy donors. PCR was performed using 60 Vbeta and 13 Jbeta primers. Some clones are missing from TCRdb's copy, which holds only in-frame ones; the method was immunoSEQ multiplex PCR. The sample has roughly 190,000 clones, approximately 86% seen once. Sequencing was performed on PBMCs. Receptor source: a woman aged 18-29 years in good health and CMV-seronegative.

This sequence joins TRBV4-3 and TRBJ2-7; 7 bases agree with TRBD2. The CDR3 covers 16 residues. Germline V gene lookup returns CDR1 LGHNA and CDR2 YSLEER. Unmatched junction bases numbered 11, after V lost 4 bases and J lost 2 bases. In DNA, the CDR3 is TGCGCCAGCAGCCCCTCTGGGGCGGGAGTTGCCTACGAGCAGTACTTC. This translates into CASSPSGAGVAYEQYF.

The chain uses TRBV7-9 and TRBJ2-2; the D is unclear. Germline V CDR1 and CDR2: SEHNR, FQNEAQ (reference sequence). V was clipped by 3 bases and J by 1 base, with 6 bases between them. The CDR3 consists of 14 residues. For the CDR3, the DNA is TGTGCCAGCAGCTTTACTTGGAACACCGGGGAGCTGTTTTTT. It codes for CASSFTWNTGELFF.

The V gene is TRBV19, the J gene TRBJ1-4, with TRBD1 as a possible D gene (5 bases). Germline V gene data show CDR1 as LNHDA and CDR2 as SQIVND (reference sequence). V was trimmed by 9 bases and J by 4 bases, leaving 12 bases between them. There are 13 residues in the CDR3. CDR3 DNA: TGTGCCAGCAGAAGACAGCTTAATGAAAAACTGTTTTTT. Translated: CASRRQLNEKLFF.

The chain joins TRBV4-1 to TRBJ2-2; 7 positions agree with TRBD2. The germline V gene has CDR1 MGHRA and CDR2 YSYEKL. The V gene end was trimmed by 0 bases and the J gene end by 5 bases; junction bases not matched to a gene: 3. The CDR3 totals 15 residues. DNA for the CDR3: TGCGCCAGCAGCCAAGAGGGACTAAGAACCGGGGAGCTGTTTTTT. It encodes CASSQEGLRTGELFF.

V is TRBV18 and J is TRBJ2-1, with TRBD1 matching 9 bases. Germline assignment: CDR1 KGHSH and CDR2 LQKENI. Trimming cost V 3 bases and J 5 bases; bases outside gene matches: 2. The CDR3 has 14 amino acids. The CDR3 here is CASSPRDRDNEQFF. In nucleotides, the CDR3 is TGTGCCAGCTCACCCCGGGACAGGGACAATGAGCAGTTCTTC.

This sequence joins TRBV2 and TRBJ2-6; D is unresolved. This CDR3 is 13 amino acids long. The V and J ends lost 6 bases and 2 bases respectively, with 5 bases between them. Germline CDR1 and CDR2: SNHLY and FYNNEI. As DNA, the CDR3 is TGTGCCAGCAGGTTCACTGGGGCCAACGTCCTGACTTTC. Residues: CASRFTGANVLTF. Variable domain in full (rest from reference TRBV2 and TRBJ2-6): EPEVTQTPSHQVTQMGQEVILRCVPISNHLYFYWYRQILGQKVEFLVSFYNNEISEKSEIFDDQFSVERPDGSNFTLKIRSTKLEDSAMYFCASRFTGANVLTFGAGSRLTVL.

The chain recombines TRBV5-1 with TRBJ1-3; the D is unclear. Germline loops: CDR1 SGHRS, CDR2 YFSETQ. This CDR3 region has 14 residues. Trimming left V 3 bases short and J 0 bases short, with 7 bases between. In DNA form, the CDR3 reads TGCGCCAGCAGCTCCGGGATCTCTGGAAACACCATATATTTT. Its translation is CASSSGISGNTIYF.

The rearrangement links TRBV2 to TRBJ2-7; 8 bases line up with TRBD2. Looked up from germline, CDR1 is SNHLY and CDR2 is FYNNEI. Germline trimming cut 8 bases from V and 3 bases from J; bases unmatched to any gene: 0. CDR3 size: 11 residues. The CDR3 DNA reads as TGTGCCAGCGGGACTAGCTACGAGCAGTACTTC. Translated: CASGTSYEQYF.

This rearrangement joins TRBV25-1 to TRBJ2-7, with D possibly being TRBD1 (6 bases). The CDR3 sequence is 12 residues long. Germline CDR1 reads MGHDK; CDR2 reads SYGVNS. Trimming removed 2 bases from V and 6 bases from J, with 8 bases in between. The CDR3, as DNA: TGTGCCAGCAGTGAACAGGGGATCGAGCAGTACTTC. Translation gives CASSEQGIEQYF.

This chain links TRBV15 with TRBJ1-1; 7 bases line up with TRBD1. The V gene's germline CDR1 is LNHNV and CDR2 YYDKDF (reference sequence). This CDR3 contains 13 residues. V was pared by 3 bases and J by 8 bases, with 6 bases of the junction left unmatched. The CDR3 sequence: CATSRGTEYEAFF. Written as DNA, the CDR3 is TGTGCCACCAGCAGGGGGACAGAGTACGAAGCTTTCTTT.

This rearrangement joins TRBV6-1 to TRBJ1-2, with a weak D call TRBD1 (6 bases). Per the germline V gene, CDR1 is MNHNS and CDR2 is SASEGT. V lost 3 bases and J 3 bases, leaving 8 bases between the germline ends. This CDR3 is 13 amino acids long. The CDR3 is CASSDRTDYGYTF. CDR3 nucleotides: TGTGCCAGCAGTGATAGGACAGACTATGGCTACACCTTC.

This chain joins TRBV7-8 and TRBJ1-1, with TRBD1 identical over 7 bases. This CDR3 region has 15 residues. V lost 0 bases to trimming and J lost 0 bases; unmatched junction nucleotides: 1. Germline V gene data show CDR1 as SGHVS and CDR2 as FQNEAQ. The CDR3 is CASSLAGQMNTEAFF. CDR3 bases: TGTGCCAGCAGCTTAGCGGGACAGATGAACACTGAAGCTTTCTTT.

The chain recombines TRBV5-1 with TRBJ2-4; 8 nucleotides agree with TRBD2. CDR1 and CDR2 from the germline V gene are SGHRS and YFSETQ. The CDR3 is 12 residues long. V trimming: 4 bases; J trimming: 11 bases; junction bases outside the gene matches: 5. The CDR3 DNA reads as TGCGCCAGCAGCCCCGGACTAGCTCTTCAGTACTTC. As protein: CASSPGLALQYF.

The chain recombines TRBV2 with TRBJ2-1, with 10 bases lining up with TRBD2. Germline CDR1 reads SNHLY; CDR2 reads FYNNEI. V lost 10 bases and J lost 4; bases outside the gene matches: 10. The length of the CDR3 is 15 residues. The CDR3 nucleotides read TGTGCCACCAAGGGAACTAGCGGGGAATACAATGAGCAGTTCTTC. Its protein product is CATKGTSGEYNEQFF.

This CDR3 is CASGQNSNQPQHF. DNA for the CDR3: TGCGCCAGCGGGCAAAATAGCAATCAGCCCCAGCATTTT. V gene TRBV10-1 combines with J gene TRBJ1-5, with D uncertain. The CDR3 consists of 13 residues. Germline CDR1 reads WNHNN; CDR2 reads SYGVQD (reference sequence). V was trimmed by 8 bases and J by 0 bases, leaving 8 bases between them.

In DNA, the CDR3 is TGTGCCAGCAGTTTAGGACAGGGCTACACCGGGGAGCTGTTTTTT. It is translated as CASSLGQGYTGELFF. The chain has TRBV27 and TRBJ2-2, with 8 bases lining up with TRBD1. Germline trimming cut 2 bases from V and 3 bases from J; bases unmatched to any gene: 2. Germline V lookup: CDR1 MNHEY, CDR2 SMNVEV (reference sequence). The CDR3 sequence is 15 residues long.

The chain couples TRBV7-2 to TRBJ2-7; weak D call: TRBD2 (5 bases). Germline CDR1 is SGHTA and CDR2 is FQGNSA. CDR3 length equals 14 residues. V was trimmed by 6 bases and J by 1 base, leaving 13 bases between them. CDR3 bases: TGTGCCAGCAGTTCGACGGGATCATCCTACGAGCAGTACTTC. Its translation is CASSSTGSSYEQYF. Full variable domain (missing parts from reference TRBV7-2 and TRBJ2-7): GAGVSQSPSNKVTEKGKDVELRCDPISGHTALYWYRQSLGQGLEFLIYFQGNSAPDKSGLPSDRFSAERTGGSVSTLTIQRTQQEDSAVYLCASSSTGSSYEQYFGPGTRLTVT.

The gene calls are TRBV18 and TRBJ2-7; TRBD1 aligns across 8 bases. This CDR3 is 13 amino acids long. The V gene's germline CDR1 is KGHSH and CDR2 LQKENI. After removal of 8 bases from V and 2 bases from J, the junction contained 5 bases not matched to a gene. In nucleotides, the CDR3 is TGTGCCAGCGGTCAGGGGGCGCCCTACGAGCAGTACTTC. This translates into CASGQGAPYEQYF. Filled out from reference TRBV18 and TRBJ2-7, the complete variable domain reads NAGVMQNPRHLVRRRGQEARLRCSPMKGHSHVYWYRQLPEEGLKFMVYLQKENIIDESGMPKERFSAEFPKEGPSILRIQQVVRGDSAAYFCASGQGAPYEQYFGPGTRLTVT.

This clone was detected a few times. The chain is built from TRBV14 and TRBJ1-1; D is unresolved. The CDR3 length is 14 residues. Trimming cost V 4 bases and J 6 bases, with 15 bases left between them. CDR1 and CDR2 (germline): SGHDN, FVKESK. CDR3 loop: CASSPGLRSAEAFF. DNA for the CDR3: TGTGCCAGCAGCCCCGGCCTGAGAAGCGCTGAAGCTTTCTTT.

The chain uses TRBV7-9 and TRBJ1-1; D ambiguous. Germline CDR1 and CDR2: SEHNR and FQNEAQ (reference sequence). V lost 2 bases and J lost 3, with 16 bases in between. This CDR3 contains 16 residues. The CDR3 spells CASSLLRDSGDTEAFF. The CDR3 nucleotides read TGTGCCAGCAGCTTACTGAGGGATTCGGGAGACACTGAAGCTTTCTTT.

Here the CDR3 reads CASSEEGQQETQYF. DNA for the CDR3: TGTGCCAGCAGTGAGGAGGGACAGCAAGAGACCCAGTACTTC. The J gene is TRBJ2-5, the V gene TRBV6-4, with a possible D match to TRBD1 (7 bases). The CDR3 has 14 amino acids. CDR1 and CDR2 from the germline V gene are MRHNA and SNTAGT. Deletions cut 3 bases from V and 2 bases from J, with 10 bases between.

The V and J genes are TRBV4-1 and TRBJ2-3, with D hard to call. Deletions cut 0 bases from V and 3 bases from J, with 16 bases between. CDR3 size: 17 residues. Germline CDR1 is MGHRA and CDR2 is YSYEKL. In nucleotides, the CDR3 is TGCGCCAGCAGCCAAGAGTTAACGGTCTTCAGGACAGATACGCAGTATTTT. It translates to CASSQELTVFRTDTQYF.

The V call is TRBV27, the J call TRBJ1-2, with 9 bases aligning to TRBD1. Germline-derived CDR1 and CDR2 are MNHEY and SMNVEV (reference sequence). With 5 bases clipped from V and 8 bases from J, the junction kept 6 bases outside the gene matches. This CDR3 comprises 13 residues. The CDR3 here is CASSPGDRDGYTF. The CDR3 DNA is TGTGCCAGCAGTCCCGGGGACAGGGACGGCTACACCTTC.

This rearrangement joins TRBV19 to TRBJ2-1; TRBD2 matches at 8 bases. After removal of 7 bases from V and 7 bases from J, the junction contained 12 bases not matched to a gene. This CDR3 region has 15 residues. Germline V gene data show CDR1 as LNHDA and CDR2 as SQIVND (reference sequence). Here the CDR3 DNA reads TGTGCCAGTACCACTAGCGGAAATGGGGGGAATGAGCAGTTCTTC. Its translation is CASTTSGNGGNEQFF.

The chain recombines TRBV25-1 with TRBJ2-2, with D uncertain. The CDR3 has 12 residues. CDR1 MGHDK and CDR2 SYGVNS come from the germline V gene. The V end lost 5 bases, the J end lost 9 bases, and 10 bases lay between the germline ends. The CDR3 here is CASSSVPRELFF. CDR3 coding DNA: TGTGCCAGCAGTTCAGTTCCCCGGGAGCTGTTTTTT.

This clone was seen a single time. The chain uses TRBV28 and TRBJ2-7; possibly TRBD2 for D (6 bases). Germline V gene sequence: CDR1 MDHEN, CDR2 SYDVKM. V was clipped by 1 base and J by 3 bases, with 22 bases between them. CDR3 length: 18 amino acids. For the CDR3, the DNA is TGTGCCAGCAGTTTATACGGGGGAATGGCGGGGTCTTACTACGAGCAGTACTTC. Its translation: CASSLYGGMAGSYYEQYF.

The chain recombines TRBV29-1 with TRBJ2-7, with TRBD1 identical over 9 bases. Germline V gene lookup returns CDR1 SQVTM and CDR2 ANQGSEA. This CDR3 comprises 12 residues. With V trimmed by 4 bases and J by 7 bases, 5 bases remained unmatched. The CDR3 sequence: CSVVGTGKEQYF. DNA for the CDR3: TGCAGCGTTGTGGGGACAGGGAAAGAGCAGTACTTC.

The genes are TRBV18 and TRBJ2-2; 9 nucleotides agree with TRBD1. Losses at the gene ends were 2 bases for V and 7 bases for J; bases not matched to a gene: 5. The V gene's germline CDR1 is KGHSH and CDR2 LQKENI. This CDR3 has 15 residues. CDR3 DNA sequence: TGTGCCAGCTCACCAAACAGGGGGCTGGACGGGGAGCTGTTTTTT. Translation: CASSPNRGLDGELFF.

V usage is TRBV7-2 and J usage is TRBJ2-7; D unresolved. Trimming pared 4 bases from V and 0 bases from J, leaving 7 bases between. Germline CDR1 SGHTA, CDR2 FQGNSA. This CDR3 spans 13 amino acids. The CDR3 protein is CASSSTYSYEQYF. The CDR3 nucleotides read TGTGCCAGCAGCTCCACCTACTCCTACGAGCAGTACTTC.

In nucleotides, the CDR3 is TGTGCCAGCAGCCAAGTCATGCGGGGGCCTAGTAATGAGCAGTTCTTC. Translating gives CASSQVMRGPSNEQFF. The chain carries TRBV4-2 and TRBJ2-1, with D possibly TRBD2 on 7 matching bases. The CDR3 is 16 amino acids. The germline V and J ends were trimmed by 1 base and 7 bases, with 17 bases remaining between them. From germline, CDR1 is LGHNA and CDR2 YNFKEQ.